One and the same sample provided the 13 T cell receptor beta chains below, sequenced in a study of blood T cells in healthy people across ages. With a J-beta primer mix and a sample-barcoded 5' primer, a second PCR ran about 7 to 11 cycles. TCRdb ran MiXCR on the 5' RACE reads and lists one entry per CDR3 protein. Among about 1,400,000 distinct CDR3 sequences listed, around two fifths were seen once. Sequencing was performed on blood. The receptors shown here come from a woman between 18 and 29 years old in good health.

This clonotype has only a few counts. This sequence joins TRBV7-9 and TRBJ1-2; no reliable D call. CDR1 SEHNR and CDR2 FQNEAQ come from the germline V gene (reference sequence). Trimming shortened V by 8 bases and J by 5 bases, and 18 bases separated the two germline ends. This CDR3 is built from 14 residues. DNA for the CDR3: TGTGCCAGCGGTCCGGTCCTCTCTTCTTATGGCTACACCTTC. This gives the protein CASGPVLSSYGYTF.

This chain uses TRBV21-1 with TRBJ2-5. TRBV21-1 is a pseudogene locus. CDR3 size: 10 residues. CDR3 region: CASQRLTQYF. CDR3 coding DNA: TGTGCCAGCCAAAGGTTGACCCAGTACTTC.

This chain links TRBV20-1 with TRBJ2-1; 8 nucleotides align to TRBD2. The CDR3 loop spans 15 amino acids. Germline-derived CDR1 and CDR2 are DFQATT and SNEGSKA (reference sequence). The V gene end was trimmed by 6 bases and the J gene end by 7 bases; junction bases not matched to a gene: 14. The CDR3 is CSAIPPGLGINEQFF. The CDR3 DNA reads as TGCAGTGCCATACCGCCGGGACTAGGAATAAATGAGCAGTTCTTC.

At least ten counts were recorded for this clonotype. The genes are TRBV29-1 and TRBJ2-6; D may be TRBD2 (5 bases). Germline V gene lookup returns CDR1 SQVTM and CDR2 ANQGSEA. V shed 6 bases and J shed 0 bases, with 12 bases lying between them. This CDR3 region has 15 residues. The DNA of the CDR3 is TGCAGCGTCGGGGTCTTCTACTCTGGGGCCAACGTCCTGACTTTC. This gives the protein CSVGVFYSGANVLTF.

The chain has TRBV4-1 and TRBJ2-2; D perhaps matches TRBD1 (5 bases). The CDR3 runs to 15 residues. V was shortened by 3 bases and J by 6 bases, with 14 bases between the two germline ends. Germline V gene sequence: CDR1 MGHRA, CDR2 YSYEKL. Here the CDR3 DNA reads TGCGCCAGCAGCCACGGGCAGGGTTTTTCCGGGGAGCTGTTTTTT. Its translation is CASSHGQGFSGELFF.

J is TRBJ1-6 and V is TRBV20-1; perhaps TRBD1 as D (6 bases). Germline CDR1 reads DFQATT; CDR2 reads SNEGSKA (reference sequence). V lost 1 base to trimming and J lost 3 bases, with 13 bases between them. This CDR3 comprises 16 residues. Here the CDR3 DNA reads TGCAGTGCTAGAGTCACACAGGGATTCTATAATTCACCCCTCCACTTT. This gives the protein CSARVTQGFYNSPLHF.

This clonotype came up many times. The junction and the germline gene differ at one end; a read error may be behind it. This chain connects TRBV28 to TRBJ1-2; D is unclear. The CDR3 is 11 residues long. CDR1 MDHEN and CDR2 SYDVKM come from the germline V gene. CDR3 residues: CASRLNSGYTF. CDR3 nucleotide sequence: TGTGCCAGCAGGTTGAACTCTGGCTACACCTTC.

As DNA, the CDR3 is TGTGCCAGCCAGTTGCGGGGCCATAGCAATCAGCCCCAGCATTTT. It encodes CASQLRGHSNQPQHF. This rearrangement joins TRBV27 to TRBJ1-5; a weak D match, TRBD1 (5 bases). The CDR3 is 15 amino acids. V lost 8 bases and J 0 bases, leaving 14 bases between the germline ends. CDR1 is MNHEY, CDR2 SMNVEV, per germline (reference sequence).

The V call is TRBV5-1, the J call TRBJ2-1; D unclear. Trimming pared 0 bases from V and 12 bases from J, leaving 19 bases between. Germline loops: CDR1 SGHRS, CDR2 YFSETQ. The CDR3 is made up of 15 amino acids. In DNA, the CDR3 is TGCGCCAGCAGCTTGGCGGGCGCCCGCGAGTCAGGGCAGTTCTTC. Its translation: CASSLAGARESGQFF. Variable domain in full (rest from reference TRBV5-1 and TRBJ2-1): KAGVTQTPRYLIKTRGQQVTLSCSPISGHRSVSWYQQTPGQGLQFLFEYFSETQRNKGNFPGRFSGRQFSNSRSEMNVSTLELGDSALYLCASSLAGARESGQFFGPGTRLTVL.

In its sample, this clonotype was seen a few times. CDR3 residues: CAIMLASSYEQYF. The DNA for the CDR3 is TGTGCCATCATGCTAGCGAGCTCCTACGAGCAGTACTTC. V usage is TRBV10-3 and J usage is TRBJ2-7; a weak D match, TRBD2 (6 bases). CDR3 length equals 13 residues. Between the trimmed V and J ends, which lost 7 bases and 0 bases, there was a span of 10 bases. CDR1 and CDR2 (germline): ENHRY, SYGVKD.

The rearrangement uses TRBV11-3 and TRBJ2-1, with D possibly being TRBD1 (5 bases). Matching the DNA end better, TRBJ2-7 makes the J call doubtful. CDR3 length: 11 residues. The germline CDR1 and CDR2 sequences are SGHNT and YENEEA. The chain's CDR3 is CASSSGHKQYF. The DNA of the CDR3 is TGTGCCAGCAGCTCCGGACATAAGCAGTACTTC.

This clonotype was seen a few times. This sequence joins TRBV20-1 and TRBJ2-5; D is possibly TRBD1 or TRBD2 (5 bases each). V was pared by 0 bases and J by 4 bases, with 18 bases between. This CDR3 contains 16 residues. Germline values: CDR1 DFQATT, CDR2 SNEGSKA (reference sequence). The DNA of the CDR3 is TGCAGTGCTAGAGATCAACCGGGACGGCGAAGAGAGACCCAGTACTTC. Its protein is CSARDQPGRRRETQYF.

This sequence joins TRBV5-1 and TRBJ2-7, with 12 nucleotides matching TRBD2. Trimming took 4 bases from V and 3 from J; bases not matched to a gene: 8. Per germline, CDR1 SGHRS and CDR2 YFSETQ. CDR3 length equals 16 residues. In DNA form, the CDR3 reads TGCGCCAGCAGCCTCGGGACTAGCGGGCTCATCTACGAGCAGTACTTC. Encoded protein: CASSLGTSGLIYEQYF. Full variable domain (rest looked up from reference TRBV5-1 and TRBJ2-7): KAGVTQTPRYLIKTRGQQVTLSCSPISGHRSVSWYQQTPGQGLQFLFEYFSETQRNKGNFPGRFSGRQFSNSRSEMNVSTLELGDSALYLCASSLGTSGLIYEQYFGPGTRLTVT.